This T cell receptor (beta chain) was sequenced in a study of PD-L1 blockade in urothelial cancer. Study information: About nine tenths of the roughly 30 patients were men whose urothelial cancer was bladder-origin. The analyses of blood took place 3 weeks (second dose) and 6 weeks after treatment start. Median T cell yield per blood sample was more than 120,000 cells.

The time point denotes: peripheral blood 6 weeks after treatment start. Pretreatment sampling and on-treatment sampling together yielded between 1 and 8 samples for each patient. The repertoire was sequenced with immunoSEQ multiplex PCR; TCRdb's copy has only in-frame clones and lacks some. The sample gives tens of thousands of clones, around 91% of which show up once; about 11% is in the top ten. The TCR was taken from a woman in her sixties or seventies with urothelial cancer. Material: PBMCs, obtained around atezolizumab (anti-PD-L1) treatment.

CDR3 DNA sequence: TGTGCCAGCAGAAGAAACCCGGGACAGGGGGCGGGGGAGCAGTACTTC. This encodes CASRRNPGQGAGEQYF. The V call is TRBV7-2, the J call TRBJ2-7, with 12 bases matching TRBD1. V lost 6 bases and J lost 7; bases outside the gene matches: 13. The CDR3 contains 16 residues. Germline loops: CDR1 SGHTA, CDR2 FQGNSA. The whole variable domain, filled in from reference TRBV7-2 and TRBJ2-7, reads GAGVSQSPSNKVTEKGKDVELRCDPISGHTALYWYRQSLGQGLEFLIYFQGNSAPDKSGLPSDRFSAERTGGSVSTLTIQRTQQEDSAVYLCASRRNPGQGAGEQYFGPGTRLTVT.